This passage covers 15 T cell receptor beta chains from one sample sequenced in a study of T cell responses to AZD1222 COVID-19 vaccine. Measured with immunoSEQ multiplex PCR; TCRdb has only the in-frame clones, and not every one. The table records about 76,000 clones, 70% to 90% of them present only once. The starting material was peripheral blood, obtained on day 0 of MenACWY control vaccination. The receptors were sampled from an adult in good health.

This clone was counted a few times. The genes are TRBV19 and TRBJ1-2; D uncertain. The CDR3 loop spans 14 amino acids. Germline CDR1 reads LNHDA; CDR2 reads SQIVND (reference sequence). The germline V and J ends were trimmed by 0 bases and 8 bases, with 13 bases remaining between them. In DNA form, the CDR3 reads TGTGCCAGTAGTATAGATCAGAGGGCTGGAGGCTACACCTTC. Its translation is CASSIDQRAGGYTF.

This clone occurred once. The V call is TRBV19, the J call TRBJ1-5, with TRBD1 matching over 9 bases. Germline CDR1 reads LNHDA; CDR2 reads SQIVND (reference sequence). This CDR3 contains 14 residues. V was clipped by 5 bases and J by 2 bases; unmatched bases: 1. The CDR3: CASSWDRGNQPQHF. In DNA, the CDR3 is TGTGCCAGTAGTTGGGACAGGGGCAATCAGCCCCAGCATTTT. Combining the CDR3 with reference TRBV19 and TRBJ1-5 gives the whole variable domain DGGITQSPKYLFRKEGQNVTLSCEQNLNHDAMYWYRQDPGQGLRLIYYSQIVNDFQKGDIAEGYSVSREKKESFPLTVTSAQKNPTAFYLCASSWDRGNQPQHFGDGTRLSIL.

V gene TRBV2 combines with J gene TRBJ2-1; D remains ambiguous. The length of the CDR3 is 14 residues. V shed 6 bases and J shed 7 bases, with 16 bases lying between them. Germline V gene lookup returns CDR1 SNHLY and CDR2 FYNNEI. The CDR3, as DNA: TGTGCCAGCAGCGTAAACCCCGGAAGTAATGAGCAGTTCTTC. It encodes CASSVNPGSNEQFF.

Here the CDR3 DNA reads TGTGCCAGCAGCTGGCTTCGGACTAGCGGGTACAATGAGCAGTTCTTC. Translated, it gives CASSWLRTSGYNEQFF. The rearrangement links TRBV5-6 to TRBJ2-1; 11 bases map to TRBD2. The J segment lost 4 bases and the V segment lost 3 bases, leaving 6 bases of the junction unmatched. CDR1 and CDR2 from the germline V gene are SGHDT and YYEEEE. The CDR3 contains 16 residues.

This clone was detected once. The chain is built from TRBV7-9 and TRBJ2-3; 9 bases line up with TRBD2. The length of the CDR3 is 14 residues. Germline V lookup: CDR1 SEHNR, CDR2 FQNEAQ (reference sequence). Trimming cost V 6 bases and J 5 bases; bases outside gene matches: 6. CDR3 sequence: CASRQREVVDTQYF. The CDR3 bases are TGTGCCAGCAGACAGCGGGAGGTAGTAGATACGCAGTATTTT.

The gene calls are TRBV30 and TRBJ1-1; perhaps TRBD1 as D (5 bases). Trimming shortened V by 3 bases and J by 8 bases, and 13 bases separated the two germline ends. The germline V gene has CDR1 GTSNPN and CDR2 SVGIG (reference sequence). The CDR3 sequence is 12 residues long. CDR3 loop: CAWSRDLGEAFF. The CDR3 nucleotides read TGTGCCTGGAGCCGGGACCTGGGGGAAGCTTTCTTT.

There are a few counts of this clone. The chain is built from TRBV27 and TRBJ1-4; TRBD1 matches 11 bases. The CDR3 sequence is 18 residues long. V lost 4 bases and J lost 0; bases outside the gene matches: 7. CDR1 is MNHEY and CDR2 is SMNVEV in the germline V gene (reference sequence). The CDR3 nucleotides are TGTGCCAGCAGTTCCCTTAGGACAGGGGGCCCAACTAATGAAAAACTGTTTTTT. Translated: CASSSLRTGGPTNEKLFF.

On this clone itself: The sample carries other DNA sequences with the same CDR3. This chain uses TRBV19 with TRBJ1-2, with D hard to call. CDR1 and CDR2 from the germline V gene are LNHDA and SQIVND (reference sequence). CDR3 length: 13 amino acids. The V gene lost 6 bases and the J gene lost 2 bases, with 10 bases spanning the gap. Written as DNA, the CDR3 is TGTGCCAGTAGCTTCCGTGCGAACTATGGCTACACCTTC. Residues: CASSFRANYGYTF.

The chain combines TRBV7-7 with TRBJ2-7; TRBD1 aligns across 9 bases. Trimming removed 4 bases from V and 1 base from J; junction bases left unmatched: 2. The CDR3 runs to 14 residues. Germline lookup yields CDR1 SSHAT and CDR2 FNYEAQ (reference sequence). The CDR3 DNA sequence: TGTGCCAGCAGCTCGGGACAGGGTTCCTACGAGCAGTACTTC. As protein: CASSSGQGSYEQYF.

The chain couples TRBV11-3 to TRBJ2-1, with D unclear. The germline V gene encodes CDR1 SGHNT and CDR2 YENEEA. Trimming took 3 bases from V and 7 from J, leaving 13 bases between them. The CDR3 is 14 residues long. This CDR3 is CASSFLLVGNEQFF. Written as DNA, the CDR3 is TGTGCCAGCAGCTTCCTCCTCGTAGGGAATGAGCAGTTCTTC.

The chain has TRBV3-1 (or the pseudogene TRBV3-2) and TRBJ1-1; TRBD1 matches 9 bases. Germline trimming cut 4 bases from V and 4 bases from J; bases unmatched to any gene: 1. Germline CDR1 LGHDT, CDR2 YNNKEL (reference sequence). The CDR3 sequence is 13 residues long. The CDR3 DNA is TGTGCCAGCAGCCGACAGGGGGGCACTGAAGCTTTCTTT. Protein product: CASSRQGGTEAFF.

The chain has TRBV28 and TRBJ1-1; D perhaps matches TRBD1 (6 bases). The CDR3 has 13 residues. V lost 6 bases and J 8 bases, leaving 16 bases between the germline ends. The germline gives CDR1 MDHEN, CDR2 SYDVKM. The CDR3 DNA follows: TGTGCCAGCAGGTCGACGGGGGCATCGGAAGCTTTCTTT. Translating gives CASRSTGASEAFF.

This clone appeared a single time. V gene TRBV19 combines with J gene TRBJ1-2; no firm D call. The CDR3 runs to 13 residues. V lost 7 bases to trimming and J lost 5 bases, with 14 bases between them. CDR1 and CDR2 (germline): LNHDA, SQIVND (reference sequence). The CDR3 DNA follows: TGTGCCAGTAAAATGAGGGAAGCTTATGGCTACACCTTC. Translated: CASKMREAYGYTF.

This chain joins TRBV11-2 and TRBJ1-1; D gene unclear. The CDR3 covers 15 residues. Germline loops: CDR1 SGHAT, CDR2 FQNNGV. V shed 1 base and J shed 0 bases, with 9 bases lying between them. CDR3 bases: TGTGCCAGCAGCTTAGGGCCAGTAATGAACACTGAAGCTTTCTTT. Its protein is CASSLGPVMNTEAFF.

This clone was seen only once. The chain recombines TRBV10-3 with TRBJ1-2; 7 nucleotides line up with TRBD1. The CDR3 runs to 14 residues. Per the germline V gene, CDR1 is ENHRY and CDR2 is SYGVKD. The trim removed 6 bases at V and 3 bases at J, leaving 7 bases unmatched. CDR3 bases: TGTGCCATCAGCTTACAGGGGTCGGACTATGGCTACACCTTC. It encodes CAISLQGSDYGYTF.